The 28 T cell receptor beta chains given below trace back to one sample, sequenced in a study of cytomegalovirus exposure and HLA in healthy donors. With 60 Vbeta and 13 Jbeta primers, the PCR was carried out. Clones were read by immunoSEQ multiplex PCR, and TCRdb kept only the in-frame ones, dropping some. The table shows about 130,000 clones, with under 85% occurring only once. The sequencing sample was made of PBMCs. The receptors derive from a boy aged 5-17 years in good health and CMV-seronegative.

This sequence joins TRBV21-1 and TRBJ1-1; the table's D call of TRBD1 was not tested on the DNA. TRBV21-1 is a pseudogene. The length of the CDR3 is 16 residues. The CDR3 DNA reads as TGTGCCAGCACCCCCCCCCAGGGGCCATTGAACACTGAAGCTTTCTTT. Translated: CASTPPQGPLNTEAFF.

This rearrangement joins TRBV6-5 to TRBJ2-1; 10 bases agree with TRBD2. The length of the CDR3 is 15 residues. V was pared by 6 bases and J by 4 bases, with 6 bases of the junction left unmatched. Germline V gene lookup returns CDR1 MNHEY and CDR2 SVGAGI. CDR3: CASRAKLAGYNEQFF. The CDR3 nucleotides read TGTGCCAGCAGGGCGAAACTAGCGGGGTACAATGAGCAGTTCTTC.

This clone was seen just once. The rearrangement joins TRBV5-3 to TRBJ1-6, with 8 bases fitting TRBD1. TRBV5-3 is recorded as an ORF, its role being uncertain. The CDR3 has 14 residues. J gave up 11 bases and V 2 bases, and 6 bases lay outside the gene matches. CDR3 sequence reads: CARSLGQGSPPLHF. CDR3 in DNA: TGTGCCAGAAGCTTAGGACAGGGAAGTCCACCCCTCCACTTT.

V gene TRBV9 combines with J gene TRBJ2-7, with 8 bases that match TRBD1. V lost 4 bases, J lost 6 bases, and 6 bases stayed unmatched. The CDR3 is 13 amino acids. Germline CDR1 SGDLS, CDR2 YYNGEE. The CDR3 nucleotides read TGTGCCAGCAGCCCAAGACAGGGGACCGAGCAGTACTTC. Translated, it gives CASSPRQGTEQYF.

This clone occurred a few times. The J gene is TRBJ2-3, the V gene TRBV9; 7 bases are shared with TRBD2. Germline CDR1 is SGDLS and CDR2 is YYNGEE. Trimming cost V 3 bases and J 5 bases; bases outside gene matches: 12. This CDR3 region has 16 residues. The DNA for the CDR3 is TGTGCCAGCAGCGCAGGGTATACAGCGGGGAGAGATACGCAGTATTTT. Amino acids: CASSAGYTAGRDTQYF. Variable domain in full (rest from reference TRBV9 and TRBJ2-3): DSGVTQTPKHLITATGQRVTLRCSPRSGDLSVYWYQQSLDQGLQFLIQYYNGEERAKGNILERFSAQQFPDLHSELNLSSLELGDSALYFCASSAGYTAGRDTQYFGPGTRLTVL.

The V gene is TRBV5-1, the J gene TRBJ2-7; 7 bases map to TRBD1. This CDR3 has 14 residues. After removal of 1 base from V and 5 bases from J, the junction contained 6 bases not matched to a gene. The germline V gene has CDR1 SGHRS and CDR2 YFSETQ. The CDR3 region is CASSLRGGIDEQYF. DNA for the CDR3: TGCGCCAGCAGCTTGAGAGGGGGCATCGACGAGCAGTACTTC.

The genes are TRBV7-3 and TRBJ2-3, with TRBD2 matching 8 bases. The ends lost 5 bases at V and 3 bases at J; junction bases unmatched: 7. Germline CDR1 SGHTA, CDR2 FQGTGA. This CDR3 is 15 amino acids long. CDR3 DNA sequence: TGTGCCAGCAGCCGGGGACTAGTAATAACAGATACGCAGTATTTT. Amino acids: CASSRGLVITDTQYF.

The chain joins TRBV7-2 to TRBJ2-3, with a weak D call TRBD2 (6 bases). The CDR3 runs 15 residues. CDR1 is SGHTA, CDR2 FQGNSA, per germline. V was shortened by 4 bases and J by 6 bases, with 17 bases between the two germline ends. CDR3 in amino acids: CASSSGGLQRDTQYF. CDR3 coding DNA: TGTGCCAGCAGCTCCGGTGGACTACAAAGGGATACGCAGTATTTT.

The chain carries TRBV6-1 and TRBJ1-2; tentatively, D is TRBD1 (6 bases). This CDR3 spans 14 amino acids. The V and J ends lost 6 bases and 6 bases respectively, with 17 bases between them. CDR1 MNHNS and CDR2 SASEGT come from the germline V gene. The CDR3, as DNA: TGTGCCAGCAGGGCCACAGGGTCCATACATGGCTACACCTTC. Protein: CASRATGSIHGYTF.

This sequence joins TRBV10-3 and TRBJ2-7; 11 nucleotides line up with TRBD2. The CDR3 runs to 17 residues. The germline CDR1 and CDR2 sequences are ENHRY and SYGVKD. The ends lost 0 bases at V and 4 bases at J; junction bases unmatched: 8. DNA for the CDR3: TGTGCCATCAGTGAGTCTGGTACTAGCGGGGGTAGGTACGAGCAGTACTTC. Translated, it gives CAISESGTSGGRYEQYF.

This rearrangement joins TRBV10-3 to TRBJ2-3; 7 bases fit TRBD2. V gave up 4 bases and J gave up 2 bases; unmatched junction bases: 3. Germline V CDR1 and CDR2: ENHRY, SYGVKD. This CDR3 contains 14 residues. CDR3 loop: CAISASGSTDTQYF. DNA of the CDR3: TGTGCCATCAGTGCTAGCGGCTCCACAGATACGCAGTATTTT.

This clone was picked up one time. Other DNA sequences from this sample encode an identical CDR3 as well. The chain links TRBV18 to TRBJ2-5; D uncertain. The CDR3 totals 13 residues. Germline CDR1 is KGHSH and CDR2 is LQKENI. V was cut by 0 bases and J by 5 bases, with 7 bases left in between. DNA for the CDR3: TGTGCCAGCTCACCACCGTCCGAGGAGACCCAGTACTTC. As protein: CASSPPSEETQYF.

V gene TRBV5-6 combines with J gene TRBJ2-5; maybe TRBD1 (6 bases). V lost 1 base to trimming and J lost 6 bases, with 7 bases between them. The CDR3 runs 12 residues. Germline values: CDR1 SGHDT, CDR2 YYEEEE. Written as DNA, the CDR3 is TGTGCCAGCAGCTTGACAGGGAAGACCCAGTACTTC. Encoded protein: CASSLTGKTQYF.

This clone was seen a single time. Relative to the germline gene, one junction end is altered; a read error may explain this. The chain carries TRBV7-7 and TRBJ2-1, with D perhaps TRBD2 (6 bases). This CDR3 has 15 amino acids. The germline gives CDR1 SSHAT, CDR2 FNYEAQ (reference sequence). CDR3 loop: CASSLDGSSYNEQFF. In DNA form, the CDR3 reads TGTGCTAGCAGCTTAGACGGGAGCTCCTACAATGAGCAGTTCTTC.

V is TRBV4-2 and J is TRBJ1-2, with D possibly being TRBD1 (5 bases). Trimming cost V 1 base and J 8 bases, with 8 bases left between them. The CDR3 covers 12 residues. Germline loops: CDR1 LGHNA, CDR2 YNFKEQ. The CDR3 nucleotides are TGTGCCAGCAGCCAAGGGGGGGAGGGCTACACCTTC. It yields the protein CASSQGGEGYTF.

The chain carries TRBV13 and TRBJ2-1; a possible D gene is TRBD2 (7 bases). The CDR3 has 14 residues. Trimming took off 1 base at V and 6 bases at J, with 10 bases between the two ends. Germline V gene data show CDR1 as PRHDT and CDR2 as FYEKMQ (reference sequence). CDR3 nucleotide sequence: TGTGCCAGCAGCTTAGCGGGGGGCACCAATGAGCAGTTCTTC. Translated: CASSLAGGTNEQFF. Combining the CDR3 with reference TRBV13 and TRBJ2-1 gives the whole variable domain AAGVIQSPRHLIKEKRETATLKCYPIPRHDTVYWYQQGPGQDPQFLISFYEKMQSDKGSIPDRFSAQQFSDYHSELNMSSLELGDSALYFCASSLAGGTNEQFFGPGTRLTVL.

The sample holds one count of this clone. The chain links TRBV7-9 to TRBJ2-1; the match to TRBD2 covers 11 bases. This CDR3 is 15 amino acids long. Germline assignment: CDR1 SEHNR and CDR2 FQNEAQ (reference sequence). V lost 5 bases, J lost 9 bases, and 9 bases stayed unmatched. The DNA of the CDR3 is TGTGCCAGCAGCCCGACTAGCGGGATTGGATTTGAGCAGTTCTTC. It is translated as CASSPTSGIGFEQFF.

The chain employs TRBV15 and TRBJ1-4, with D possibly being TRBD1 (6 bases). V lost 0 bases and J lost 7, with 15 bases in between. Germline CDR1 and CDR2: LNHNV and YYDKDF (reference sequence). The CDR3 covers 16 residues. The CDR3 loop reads CATSRDWSGAGEKLFF. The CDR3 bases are TGTGCCACCAGCAGAGATTGGTCAGGGGCCGGTGAAAAACTGTTTTTT.

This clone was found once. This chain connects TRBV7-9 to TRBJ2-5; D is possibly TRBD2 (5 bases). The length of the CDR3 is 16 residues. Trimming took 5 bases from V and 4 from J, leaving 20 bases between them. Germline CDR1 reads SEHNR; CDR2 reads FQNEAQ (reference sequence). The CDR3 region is CASSRITIGGGETQYF. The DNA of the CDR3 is TGTGCCAGCAGCCGAATTACGATAGGTGGAGGAGAGACCCAGTACTTC.

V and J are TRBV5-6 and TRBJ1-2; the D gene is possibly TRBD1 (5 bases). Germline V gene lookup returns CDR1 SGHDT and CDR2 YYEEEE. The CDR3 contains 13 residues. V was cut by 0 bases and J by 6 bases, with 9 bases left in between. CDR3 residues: CASSLVAGDGYTF. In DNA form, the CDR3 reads TGTGCCAGCAGCTTGGTGGCGGGGGATGGCTACACCTTC.

The CDR3, as DNA: TGTGCCAGCAGTGAGGGTGAGCGACTACCAAGACAAGAGACCCAGTACTTC. It codes for CASSEGERLPRQETQYF. V usage is TRBV6-1 and J usage is TRBJ2-5, with D perhaps matching TRBD2 (5 bases). Germline loops: CDR1 MNHNS, CDR2 SASEGT. Trimming cost V 3 bases and J 2 bases, with 19 bases left between them. The CDR3 is made up of 17 amino acids.

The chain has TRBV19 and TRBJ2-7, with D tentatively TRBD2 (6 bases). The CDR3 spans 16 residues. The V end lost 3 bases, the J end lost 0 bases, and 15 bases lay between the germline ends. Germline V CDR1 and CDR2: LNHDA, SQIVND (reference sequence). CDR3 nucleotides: TGTGCCAGTAGTATTACCCATAGCGGATACTCCTACGAGCAGTACTTC. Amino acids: CASSITHSGYSYEQYF.

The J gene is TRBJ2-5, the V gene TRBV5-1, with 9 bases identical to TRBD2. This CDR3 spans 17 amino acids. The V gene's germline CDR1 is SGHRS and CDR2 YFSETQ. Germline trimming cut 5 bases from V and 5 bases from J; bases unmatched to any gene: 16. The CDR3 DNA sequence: TGCGCCAGCAGTCCTCCTGTAGCGGGGGATTTGGGGGAGACCCAGTACTTC. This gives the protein CASSPPVAGDLGETQYF.

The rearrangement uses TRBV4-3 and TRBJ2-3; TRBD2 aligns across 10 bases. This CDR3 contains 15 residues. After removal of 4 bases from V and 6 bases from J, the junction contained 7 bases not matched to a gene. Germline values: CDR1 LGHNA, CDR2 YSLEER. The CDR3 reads CASSLERGGLDTQYF. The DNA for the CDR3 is TGCGCCAGCAGCCTCGAGCGGGGGGGCCTGGATACGCAGTATTTT.

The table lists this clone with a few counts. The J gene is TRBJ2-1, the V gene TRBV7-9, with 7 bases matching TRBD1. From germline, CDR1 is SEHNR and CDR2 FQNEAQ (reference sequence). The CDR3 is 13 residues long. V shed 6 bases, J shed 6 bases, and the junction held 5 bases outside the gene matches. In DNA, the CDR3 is TGTGCCAGCAGGCCGTCAGGGGGCAATGAGCAGTTCTTC. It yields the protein CASRPSGGNEQFF.

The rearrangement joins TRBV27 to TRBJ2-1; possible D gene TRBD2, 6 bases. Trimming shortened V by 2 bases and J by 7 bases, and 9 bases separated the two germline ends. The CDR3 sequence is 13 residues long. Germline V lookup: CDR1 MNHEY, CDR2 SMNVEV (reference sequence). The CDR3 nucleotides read TGTGCCAGCAGTTTAAAGAGCGGGAATGAGCAGTTCTTC. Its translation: CASSLKSGNEQFF.

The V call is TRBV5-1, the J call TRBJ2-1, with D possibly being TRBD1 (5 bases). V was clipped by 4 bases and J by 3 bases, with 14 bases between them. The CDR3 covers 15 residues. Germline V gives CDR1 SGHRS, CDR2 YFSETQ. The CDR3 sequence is CASSPQPDIYNEQFF. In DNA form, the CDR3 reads TGCGCCAGCAGCCCGCAACCGGACATCTACAATGAGCAGTTCTTC.

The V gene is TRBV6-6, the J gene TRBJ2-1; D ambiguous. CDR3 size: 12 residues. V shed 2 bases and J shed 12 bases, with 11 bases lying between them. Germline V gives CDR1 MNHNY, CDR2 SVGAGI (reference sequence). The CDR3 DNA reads TGTGCCAGCAGTTACCAGACTCATGGGCAGTTCTTC. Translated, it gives CASSYQTHGQFF.